The 3 T cell receptor beta chains in this list originate from one sample, sequenced in a study of OX40 agonist ivuxolimab in advanced cancers. Here immunoSEQ multiplex PCR was the method, and the copy in TCRdb shows in-frame clones only, minus some. The sample includes around 80,000 clones, approximately 86% of them seen just once. The sequenced sample was CD4+ or CD8+ T cells sorted from blood, obtained in a trial of the OX40 agonist ivuxolimab. These receptors all come from an adult with an advanced solid tumor such as melanoma, head and neck, liver or kidney cancer.

This chain uses TRBV4-3 with TRBJ2-2, with no clear D. The CDR3 is 14 residues long. Germline loops: CDR1 LGHNA, CDR2 YSLEER. Trimming cost V 0 bases and J 5 bases, with 7 bases left between them. The CDR3 region has the DNA TGCGCCAGCAGCCAAGATTGGGGAACCGGGGAGCTGTTTTTT. Encoded protein: CASSQDWGTGELFF.

The V and J genes are TRBV5-1 and TRBJ1-4, with TRBD1 as a possible D gene (6 bases). The CDR3 has 14 amino acids. The germline V gene has CDR1 SGHRS and CDR2 YFSETQ. Trimming stripped 3 bases from V and 7 bases from J, with 13 bases between. CDR3 nucleotides: TGCGCCAGCAGCTCACAGGGAGGTGTTGAAAAACTGTTTTTT. This sequence encodes CASSSQGGVEKLFF.

This chain links TRBV11-3 with TRBJ2-1; 11 nucleotides line up with TRBD2. Germline V lookup: CDR1 SGHNT, CDR2 YENEEA. The CDR3 loop spans 15 amino acids. J was trimmed by 6 bases and V by 1 base; bases with no gene match: 2. CDR3 in amino acids: CASSLVAGGSNEQFF. The DNA for the CDR3 is TGTGCCAGCAGCTTAGTAGCGGGAGGGTCCAATGAGCAGTTCTTC.